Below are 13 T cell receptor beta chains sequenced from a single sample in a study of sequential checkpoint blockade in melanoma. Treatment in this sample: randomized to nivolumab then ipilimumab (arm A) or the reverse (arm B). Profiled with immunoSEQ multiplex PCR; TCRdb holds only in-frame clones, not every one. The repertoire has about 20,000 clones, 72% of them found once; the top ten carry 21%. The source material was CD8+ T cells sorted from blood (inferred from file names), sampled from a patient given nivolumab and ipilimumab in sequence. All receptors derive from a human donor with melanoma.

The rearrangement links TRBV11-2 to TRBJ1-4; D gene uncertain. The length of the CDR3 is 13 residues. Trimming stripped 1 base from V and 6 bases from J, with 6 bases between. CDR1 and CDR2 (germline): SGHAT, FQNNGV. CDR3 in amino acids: CASSLVLYEKLFF. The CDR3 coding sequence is TGTGCCAGCAGCTTAGTCTTATATGAAAAACTGTTTTTT.

CDR3 in DNA: TGTGCCAGCAGCGTAGACAGGAACACTGAAGCTTTCTTT. Residues: CASSVDRNTEAFF. The rearrangement links TRBV9 to TRBJ1-1, with D unclear. Trimming stripped 0 bases from V and 1 base from J, with 4 bases between. This CDR3 region has 13 residues. Looked up from germline, CDR1 is SGDLS and CDR2 is YYNGEE.

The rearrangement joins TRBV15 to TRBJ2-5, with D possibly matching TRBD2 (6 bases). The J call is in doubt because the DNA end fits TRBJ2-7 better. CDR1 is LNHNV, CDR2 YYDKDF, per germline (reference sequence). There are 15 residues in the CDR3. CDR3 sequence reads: CATSQTGLAWYEQYF. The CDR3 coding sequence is TGTGCCACCAGCCAGACTGGGCTAGCGTGGTACGAGCAGTACTTC.

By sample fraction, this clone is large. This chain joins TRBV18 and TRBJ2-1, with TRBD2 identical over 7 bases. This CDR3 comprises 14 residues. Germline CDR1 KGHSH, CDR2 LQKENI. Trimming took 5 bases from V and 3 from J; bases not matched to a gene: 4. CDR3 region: CASSVAGYYNEQFF. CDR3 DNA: TGTGCCAGCTCAGTAGCGGGTTACTACAATGAGCAGTTCTTC.

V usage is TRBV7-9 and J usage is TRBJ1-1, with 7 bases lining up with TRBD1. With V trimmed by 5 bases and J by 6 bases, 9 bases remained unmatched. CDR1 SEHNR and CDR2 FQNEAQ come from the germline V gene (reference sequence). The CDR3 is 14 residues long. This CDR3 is CASSRTDRVPEAFF. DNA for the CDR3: TGTGCCAGCAGCCGGACAGACAGGGTCCCTGAAGCTTTCTTT.

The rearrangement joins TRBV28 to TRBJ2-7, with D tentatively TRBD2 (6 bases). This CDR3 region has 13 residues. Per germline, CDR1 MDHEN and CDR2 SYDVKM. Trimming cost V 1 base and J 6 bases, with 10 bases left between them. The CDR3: CASSLSGVAEQYF. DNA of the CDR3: TGTGCCAGCAGTTTATCGGGGGTAGCCGAGCAGTACTTC.

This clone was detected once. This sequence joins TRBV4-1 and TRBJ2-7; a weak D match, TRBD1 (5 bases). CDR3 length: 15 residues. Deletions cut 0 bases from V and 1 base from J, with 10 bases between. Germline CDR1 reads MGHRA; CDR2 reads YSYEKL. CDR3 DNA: TGCGCCAGCAGCCAAGAAGTACAGGCGTCCTACGAGCAGTACTTC. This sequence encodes CASSQEVQASYEQYF.

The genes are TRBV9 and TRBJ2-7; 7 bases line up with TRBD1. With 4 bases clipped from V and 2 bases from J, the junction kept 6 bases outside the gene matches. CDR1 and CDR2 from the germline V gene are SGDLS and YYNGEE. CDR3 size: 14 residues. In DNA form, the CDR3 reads TGTGCCAGCAGCTTGACAGGGCCGGCCTACGAGCAGTACTTC. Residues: CASSLTGPAYEQYF.

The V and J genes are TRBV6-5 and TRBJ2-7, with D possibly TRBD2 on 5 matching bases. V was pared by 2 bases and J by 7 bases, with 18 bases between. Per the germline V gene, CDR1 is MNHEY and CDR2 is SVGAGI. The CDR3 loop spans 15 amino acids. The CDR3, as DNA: TGTGCCAGCAGTTACGTGGGAGCGTCCTCTGGGGAGCAGTACTTC. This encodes CASSYVGASSGEQYF.

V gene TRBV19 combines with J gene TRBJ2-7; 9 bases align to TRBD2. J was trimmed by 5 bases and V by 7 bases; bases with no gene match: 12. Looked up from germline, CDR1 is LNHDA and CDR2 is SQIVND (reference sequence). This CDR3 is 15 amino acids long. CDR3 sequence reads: CASTISAGGKDEQYF. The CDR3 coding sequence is TGTGCCAGTACCATATCGGCGGGAGGGAAGGACGAGCAGTACTTC.

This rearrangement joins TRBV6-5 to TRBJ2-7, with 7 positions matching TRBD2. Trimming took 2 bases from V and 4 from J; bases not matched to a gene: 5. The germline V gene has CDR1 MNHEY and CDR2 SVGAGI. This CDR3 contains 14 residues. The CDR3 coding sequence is TGTGCCAGCAGTTACACCGCGGGAGTATACGAGCAGTACTTC. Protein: CASSYTAGVYEQYF.

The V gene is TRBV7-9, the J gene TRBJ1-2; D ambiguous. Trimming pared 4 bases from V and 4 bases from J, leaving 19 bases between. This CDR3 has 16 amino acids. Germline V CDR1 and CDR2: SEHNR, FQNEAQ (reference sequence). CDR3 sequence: CASSSPMLTGVYGYTF. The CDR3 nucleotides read TGTGCCAGCAGCTCCCCGATGCTGACCGGGGTCTATGGCTACACCTTC.

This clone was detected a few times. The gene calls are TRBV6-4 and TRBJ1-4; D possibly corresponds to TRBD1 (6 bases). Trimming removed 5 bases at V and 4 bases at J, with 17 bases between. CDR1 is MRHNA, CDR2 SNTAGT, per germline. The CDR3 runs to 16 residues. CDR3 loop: CASSFSGDSGNEKLFF. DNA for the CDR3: TGTGCCAGCAGTTTTTCAGGGGATAGTGGTAATGAAAAACTGTTTTTT.